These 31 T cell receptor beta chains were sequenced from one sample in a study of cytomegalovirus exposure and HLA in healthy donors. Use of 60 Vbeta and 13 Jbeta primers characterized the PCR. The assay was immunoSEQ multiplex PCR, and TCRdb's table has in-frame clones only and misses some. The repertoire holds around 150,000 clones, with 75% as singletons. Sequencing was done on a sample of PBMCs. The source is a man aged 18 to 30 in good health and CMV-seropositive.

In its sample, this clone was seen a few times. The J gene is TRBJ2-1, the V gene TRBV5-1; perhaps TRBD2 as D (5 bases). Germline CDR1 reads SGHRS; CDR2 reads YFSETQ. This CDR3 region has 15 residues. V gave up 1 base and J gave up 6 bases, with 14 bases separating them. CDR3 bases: TGCGCCAGCAGCTTGTTCCTAGCAGAGAGCAATGAGCAGTTCTTC. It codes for CASSLFLAESNEQFF.

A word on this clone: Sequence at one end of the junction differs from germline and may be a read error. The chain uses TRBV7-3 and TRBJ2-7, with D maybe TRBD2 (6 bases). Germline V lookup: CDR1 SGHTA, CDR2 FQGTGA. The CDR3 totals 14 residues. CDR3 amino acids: CASSVTAGLYEQYF. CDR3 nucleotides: TGTGCCAGCAGCGTAACCGCGGGGTTGTACGAGCAGTACTTC.

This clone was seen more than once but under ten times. The CDR3 loop reads CASSLTGRLTTDTQYF. DNA of the CDR3: TGTGCCAGCAGTTTGACCGGCCGACTTACCACAGATACGCAGTATTTT. The J gene is TRBJ2-3, the V gene TRBV28, with D uncertain. CDR1 is MDHEN and CDR2 is SYDVKM in the germline V gene. CDR3 length equals 16 residues. V lost 3 bases, J lost 2 bases, and 15 bases lay in between. Full variable domain (outside the CDR3, taken from reference TRBV28 and TRBJ2-3): DVKVTQSSRYLVKRTGEKVFLECVQDMDHENMFWYRQDPGLGLRLIYFSYDVKMKEKGDIPEGYSVSREKKERFSLILESASTNQTSMYLCASSLTGRLTTDTQYFGPGTRLTVL.

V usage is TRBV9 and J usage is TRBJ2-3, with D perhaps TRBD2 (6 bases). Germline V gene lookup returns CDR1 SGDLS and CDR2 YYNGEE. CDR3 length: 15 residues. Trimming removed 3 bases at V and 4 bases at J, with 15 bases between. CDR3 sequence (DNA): TGTGCCAGCAGCGACATACGACTAGAAGCAGATACGCAGTATTTT. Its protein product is CASSDIRLEADTQYF.

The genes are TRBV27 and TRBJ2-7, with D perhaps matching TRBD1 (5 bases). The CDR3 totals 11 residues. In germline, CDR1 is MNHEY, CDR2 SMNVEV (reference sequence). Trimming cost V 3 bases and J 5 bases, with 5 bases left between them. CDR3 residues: CASSFRDEQYF. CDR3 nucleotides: TGTGCCAGCAGTTTCAGGGACGAGCAGTACTTC.

The CDR3 DNA follows: TGTGCCAGCAGCACATTTGCGGACGAGCAGTACTTC. The encoded protein is CASSTFADEQYF. The V call is TRBV7-2, the J call TRBJ2-7; D not certain. Looked up from germline, CDR1 is SGHTA and CDR2 is FQGNSA. The V end lost 5 bases, the J end lost 5 bases, and 10 bases lay between the germline ends. The CDR3 covers 12 residues.

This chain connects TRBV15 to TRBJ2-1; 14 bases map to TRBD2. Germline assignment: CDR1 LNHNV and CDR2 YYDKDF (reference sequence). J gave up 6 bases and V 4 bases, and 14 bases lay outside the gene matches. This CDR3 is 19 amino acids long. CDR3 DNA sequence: TGTGCCACCAGCAAGTGGGTAGGGACTAGCGGGAGTATCCGCAATGAGCAGTTCTTC. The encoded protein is CATSKWVGTSGSIRNEQFF.

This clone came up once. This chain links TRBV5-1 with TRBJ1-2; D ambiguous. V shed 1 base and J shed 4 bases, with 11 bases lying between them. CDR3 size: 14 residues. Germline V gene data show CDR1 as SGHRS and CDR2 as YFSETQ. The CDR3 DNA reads TGCGCCAGCAGCTTGATGGGCAGGATCTATGGCTACACCTTC. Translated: CASSLMGRIYGYTF.

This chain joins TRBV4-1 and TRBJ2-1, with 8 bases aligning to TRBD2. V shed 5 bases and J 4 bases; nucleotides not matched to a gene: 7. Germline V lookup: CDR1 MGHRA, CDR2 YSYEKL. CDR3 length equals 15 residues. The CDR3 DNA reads TGCGCCAGCAGCTACACTAGCGGCACTTACAATGAGCAGTTCTTC. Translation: CASSYTSGTYNEQFF.

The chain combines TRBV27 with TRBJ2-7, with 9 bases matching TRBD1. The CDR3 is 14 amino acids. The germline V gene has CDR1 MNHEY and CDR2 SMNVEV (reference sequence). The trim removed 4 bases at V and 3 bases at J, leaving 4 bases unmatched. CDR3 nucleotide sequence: TGTGCCAGCAGTTCCCTGGGACAGGGCTACGAGCAGTACTTC. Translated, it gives CASSSLGQGYEQYF.

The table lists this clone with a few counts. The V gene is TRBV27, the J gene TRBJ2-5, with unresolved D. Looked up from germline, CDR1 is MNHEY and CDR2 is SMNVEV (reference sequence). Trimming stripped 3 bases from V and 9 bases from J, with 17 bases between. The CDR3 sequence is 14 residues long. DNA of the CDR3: TGTGCCAGCAGTTTCCTACAAACTCGGAGCCCCCAGTACTTC. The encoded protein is CASSFLQTRSPQYF.

This CDR3 reads CATSYEVPYYEQYF. The CDR3 DNA follows: TGTGCCACCAGCTATGAAGTTCCCTACTACGAGCAGTACTTC. The chain joins TRBV15 to TRBJ2-7; the D is unclear. The length of the CDR3 is 14 residues. From germline, CDR1 is LNHNV and CDR2 YYDKDF (reference sequence). Between the trimmed V and J ends, which lost 5 bases and 3 bases, there was a span of 14 bases.

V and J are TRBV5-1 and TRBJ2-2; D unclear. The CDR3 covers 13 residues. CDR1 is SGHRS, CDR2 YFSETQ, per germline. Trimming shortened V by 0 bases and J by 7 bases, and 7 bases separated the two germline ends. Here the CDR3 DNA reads TGCGCCAGCAGCTTGGAGCAGGTCGGGGAGCTGTTTTTT. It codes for CASSLEQVGELFF. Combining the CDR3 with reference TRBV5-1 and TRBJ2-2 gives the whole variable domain KAGVTQTPRYLIKTRGQQVTLSCSPISGHRSVSWYQQTPGQGLQFLFEYFSETQRNKGNFPGRFSGRQFSNSRSEMNVSTLELGDSALYLCASSLEQVGELFFGEGSRLTVL.

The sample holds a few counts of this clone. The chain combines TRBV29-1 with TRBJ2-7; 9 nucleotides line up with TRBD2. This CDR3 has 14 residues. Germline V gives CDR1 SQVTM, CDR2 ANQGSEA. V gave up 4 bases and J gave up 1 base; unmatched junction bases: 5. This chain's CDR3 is CSVVGREGSYEQYF. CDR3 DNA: TGCAGCGTTGTGGGGCGGGAGGGGTCCTACGAGCAGTACTTC.

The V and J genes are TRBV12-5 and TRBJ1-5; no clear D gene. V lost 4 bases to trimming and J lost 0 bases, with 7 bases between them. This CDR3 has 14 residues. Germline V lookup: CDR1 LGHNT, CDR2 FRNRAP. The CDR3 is CASGSGYSNQPQHF. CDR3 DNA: TGTGCTAGTGGTTCCGGGTATAGCAATCAGCCCCAGCATTTT.

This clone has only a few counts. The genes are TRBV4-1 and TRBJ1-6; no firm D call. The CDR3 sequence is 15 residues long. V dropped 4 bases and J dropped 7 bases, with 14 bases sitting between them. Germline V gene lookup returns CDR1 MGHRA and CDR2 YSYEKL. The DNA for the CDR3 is TGCGCCAGCAGCCCGAGCCCGGGATCAAATTCACCCCTCCACTTT. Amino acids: CASSPSPGSNSPLHF.

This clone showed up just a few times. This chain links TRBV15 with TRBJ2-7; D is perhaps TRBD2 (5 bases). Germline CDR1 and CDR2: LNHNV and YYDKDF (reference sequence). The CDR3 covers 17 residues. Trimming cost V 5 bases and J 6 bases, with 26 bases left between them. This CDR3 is CATSPTGSSLLFGEQYF. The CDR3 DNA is TGTGCCACCAGCCCAACGGGGTCCAGCCTCCTTTTCGGCGAGCAGTACTTC.

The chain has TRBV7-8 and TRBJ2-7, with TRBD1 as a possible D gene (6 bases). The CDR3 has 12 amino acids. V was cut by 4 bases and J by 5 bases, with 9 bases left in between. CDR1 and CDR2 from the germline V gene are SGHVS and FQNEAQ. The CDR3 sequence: CASSYRVDEQYF. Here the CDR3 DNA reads TGTGCCAGCAGCTACAGGGTCGACGAGCAGTACTTC. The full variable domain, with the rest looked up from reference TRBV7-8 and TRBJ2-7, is GAGVSQSPRYKVAKRGQDVALRCDPISGHVSLFWYQQALGQGPEFLTYFQNEAQLDKSGLPSDRFFAERPEGSVSTLKIQRTQQEDSAVYLCASSYRVDEQYFGPGTRLTVT.

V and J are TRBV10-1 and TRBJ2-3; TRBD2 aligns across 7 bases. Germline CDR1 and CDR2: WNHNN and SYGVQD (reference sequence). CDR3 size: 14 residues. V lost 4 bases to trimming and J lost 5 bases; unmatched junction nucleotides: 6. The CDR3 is CASSVGGSGDTQYF. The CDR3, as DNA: TGCGCCAGCAGTGTTGGCGGGAGTGGAGATACGCAGTATTTT.

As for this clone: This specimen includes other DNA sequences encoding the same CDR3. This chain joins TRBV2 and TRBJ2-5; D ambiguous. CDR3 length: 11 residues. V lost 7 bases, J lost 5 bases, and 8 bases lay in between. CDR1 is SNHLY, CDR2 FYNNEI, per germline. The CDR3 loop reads CASTPGETQYF. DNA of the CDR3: TGTGCCAGCACTCCCGGGGAGACCCAGTACTTC.

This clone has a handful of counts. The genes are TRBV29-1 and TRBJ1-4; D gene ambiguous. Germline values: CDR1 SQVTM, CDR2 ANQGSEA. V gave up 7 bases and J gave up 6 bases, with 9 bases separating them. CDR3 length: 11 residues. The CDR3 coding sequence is TGCAGCGGCTCGAGGGATGAAAAACTGTTTTTT. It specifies CSGSRDEKLFF.

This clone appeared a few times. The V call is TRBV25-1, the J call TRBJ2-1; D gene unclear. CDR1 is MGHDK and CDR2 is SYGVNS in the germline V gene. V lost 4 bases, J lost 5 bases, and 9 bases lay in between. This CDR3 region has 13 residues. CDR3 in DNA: TGTGCCAGCAGTGCCCCCGTTGACAATGAGCAGTTCTTC. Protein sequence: CASSAPVDNEQFF.

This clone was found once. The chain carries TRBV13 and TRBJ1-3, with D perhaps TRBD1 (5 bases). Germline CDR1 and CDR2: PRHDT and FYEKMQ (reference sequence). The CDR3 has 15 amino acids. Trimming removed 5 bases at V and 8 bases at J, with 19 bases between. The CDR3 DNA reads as TGTGCCAGCAGCCCCGGTCGGCGGGACGGAGACACCATATATTTT. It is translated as CASSPGRRDGDTIYF.

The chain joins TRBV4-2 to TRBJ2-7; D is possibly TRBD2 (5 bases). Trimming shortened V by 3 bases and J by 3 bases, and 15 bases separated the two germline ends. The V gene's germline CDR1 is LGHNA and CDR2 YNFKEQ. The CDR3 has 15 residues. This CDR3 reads CASSQRSTSVYEQYF. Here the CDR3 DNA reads TGTGCCAGCAGCCAGCGCTCAACTAGTGTCTACGAGCAGTACTTC.

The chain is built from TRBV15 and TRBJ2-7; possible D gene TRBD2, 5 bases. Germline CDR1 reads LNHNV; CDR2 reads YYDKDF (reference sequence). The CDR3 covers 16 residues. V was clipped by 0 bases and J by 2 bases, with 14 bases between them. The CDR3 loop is CATSRDMSGAAYEQYF. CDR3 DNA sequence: TGTGCCACCAGCAGAGATATGAGCGGAGCGGCCTACGAGCAGTACTTC.

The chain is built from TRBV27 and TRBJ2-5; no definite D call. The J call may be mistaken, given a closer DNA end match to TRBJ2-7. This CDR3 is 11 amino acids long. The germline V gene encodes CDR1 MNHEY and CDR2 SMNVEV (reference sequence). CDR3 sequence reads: CASSRPPEQYF. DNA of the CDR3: TGTGCCAGCAGTCGTCCCCCCGAGCAGTACTTC.

The CDR3 sequence is CASSVQVTANTGELFF. The CDR3 DNA is TGTGCCAGCAGCGTTCAAGTGACAGCAAACACCGGGGAGCTGTTTTTT. This chain joins TRBV9 and TRBJ2-2, with D possibly matching TRBD1 (5 bases). V was clipped by 2 bases and J by 2 bases, with 13 bases between them. The CDR3 spans 16 residues. Germline V gene sequence: CDR1 SGDLS, CDR2 YYNGEE.

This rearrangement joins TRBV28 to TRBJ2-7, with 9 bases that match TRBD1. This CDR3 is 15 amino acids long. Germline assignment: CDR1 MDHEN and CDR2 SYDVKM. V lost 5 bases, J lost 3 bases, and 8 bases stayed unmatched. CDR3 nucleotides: TGTGCCAGCAGTAAACGGGACAGGGTCCGCTACGAGCAGTACTTC. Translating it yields CASSKRDRVRYEQYF.

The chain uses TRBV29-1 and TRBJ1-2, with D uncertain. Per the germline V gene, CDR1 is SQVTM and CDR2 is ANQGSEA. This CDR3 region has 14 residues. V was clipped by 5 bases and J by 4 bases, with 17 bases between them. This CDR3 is CSVPEGDGRYGYTF. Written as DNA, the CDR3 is TGCAGCGTTCCAGAGGGTGACGGACGCTATGGCTACACCTTC.

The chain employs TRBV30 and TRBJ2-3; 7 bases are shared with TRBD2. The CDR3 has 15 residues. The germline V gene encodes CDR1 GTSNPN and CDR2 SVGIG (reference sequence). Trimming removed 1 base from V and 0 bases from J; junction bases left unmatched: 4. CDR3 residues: CAWSAKRGSTDTQYF. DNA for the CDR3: TGTGCCTGGAGTGCAAAGCGGGGAAGCACAGATACGCAGTATTTT.

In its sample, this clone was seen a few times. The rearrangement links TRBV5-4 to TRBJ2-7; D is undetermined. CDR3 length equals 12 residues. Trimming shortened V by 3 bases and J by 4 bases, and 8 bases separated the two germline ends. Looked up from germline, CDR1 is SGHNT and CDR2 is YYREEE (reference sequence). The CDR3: CASSSYPYEQYF. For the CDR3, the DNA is TGTGCCAGCAGCTCCTACCCGTACGAGCAGTACTTC.